This T cell receptor beta chain is from a study of cytomegalovirus exposure and HLA in healthy donors. Background on the study: A preliminary data release comprised around 85 million unique TCRs obtained from HLA-typed donors. Study-wide results and caveats: Roughly uniform depth of sequencing across donors was assumed in presence/absence analyses.

Amplification used 60 Vbeta primers and 13 Jbeta primers. Sequencing used immunoSEQ multiplex PCR; TCRdb keeps in-frame clones, though not all of them. The table shows under 250,000 clones, with around 80% occurring only once. The CDR3 is 14 amino acids. Per germline, CDR1 SGHNT and CDR2 YYREEE (reference sequence). Trimming took off 3 bases at V and 1 base at J, with 7 bases between the two ends. About this clone itself: The target antigen is unknown.

Sequencing was done on a sample of PBMCs. The genes are TRBV5-4 and TRBJ2-2; D may be TRBD1 (5 bases). The receptor comes from a man aged 30-40 years in good health and CMV-seronegative. The CDR3 DNA sequence: TGTGCCAGCAGCTCCGGACAGAACACCGGGGAGCTGTTTTTT. This encodes CASSSGQNTGELFF.